These 11 T cell receptor beta chains were all obtained from the same sample, sequenced in a study of shared clonotypes between healthy human individuals. Assay: immunoSEQ multiplex PCR; the TCRdb copy retains only in-frame clones and omits some. Of about 580,000 clones listed, 98% are singletons. CD45RO-negative cells were positively selected for CCR7, leaving out terminally differentiated effector memory CD45RA+ cells. The sequenced sample was naive CD8+ T cells sorted from blood. Receptors originate from a young man in good health.

The gene calls are TRBV5-6 and TRBJ2-1; 10 bases are shared with TRBD2. Germline V CDR1 and CDR2: SGHDT, YYEEEE. The CDR3 has 16 residues. V was pared by 1 base and J by 4 bases, with 5 bases of the junction left unmatched. CDR3 sequence (DNA): TGTGCCAGCAGCTTGAAGCGGGAGGGCCCATACAATGAGCAGTTCTTC. Its protein product is CASSLKREGPYNEQFF. Full variable domain (missing parts from reference TRBV5-6 and TRBJ2-1): DAGVTQSPTHLIKTRGQQVTLRCSPKSGHDTVSWYQQALGQGPQFIFQYYEEEERQRGNFPDRFSGHQFPNYSSELNVNALLLGDSALYLCASSLKREGPYNEQFFGPGTRLTVL.

The V gene is TRBV6-1, the J gene TRBJ1-4, with no clear D. The CDR3 totals 13 residues. CDR1 MNHNS and CDR2 SASEGT come from the germline V gene. V was trimmed by 6 bases and J by 4 bases, leaving 9 bases between them. The CDR3 region is CASSANRNEKLFF. The CDR3 DNA reads as TGTGCCAGCAGCGCAAATCGTAATGAAAAACTGTTTTTT.

V is TRBV14 and J is TRBJ2-5; 9 positions agree with TRBD2. Looked up from germline, CDR1 is SGHDN and CDR2 is FVKESK. The CDR3 contains 16 residues. The trim removed 0 bases at V and 4 bases at J, leaving 6 bases unmatched. CDR3 in amino acids: CASSQDGLAGRETQYF. The CDR3 DNA is TGTGCCAGCAGCCAAGACGGGCTAGCGGGACGAGAGACCCAGTACTTC.

The gene calls are TRBV27 and TRBJ2-1; TRBD2 matches at 14 bases. V lost 5 bases to trimming and J lost 10 bases; unmatched junction nucleotides: 7. Germline CDR1 and CDR2: MNHEY and SMNVEV (reference sequence). This CDR3 is built from 15 residues. CDR3 sequence (DNA): TGTGCCAGCAGTGCGGGACTAGCGGGAGACAGAGAGCAGTTCTTC. It codes for CASSAGLAGDREQFF.

The J gene is TRBJ2-5, the V gene TRBV15, with a tentative D call TRBD2 (5 bases). The CDR3 consists of 14 residues. The V and J ends lost 0 bases and 9 bases respectively, with 14 bases between them. Germline CDR1 reads LNHNV; CDR2 reads YYDKDF (reference sequence). CDR3 sequence reads: CATSRDRHLGAQYF. CDR3 sequence (DNA): TGTGCCACCAGCAGAGATCGGCATTTGGGAGCCCAGTACTTC.

The chain has TRBV5-1 and TRBJ2-7; 7 bases line up with TRBD2. The V gene's germline CDR1 is SGHRS and CDR2 YFSETQ. The CDR3 runs 17 residues. With 4 bases clipped from V and 7 bases from J, the junction kept 20 bases outside the gene matches. The CDR3 loop is CASSPLRSGVSFGEQYF. As DNA, the CDR3 is TGCGCCAGCAGCCCCTTAAGAAGCGGGGTATCGTTTGGTGAGCAGTACTTC.

CDR3 loop: CASSKEGLGTTGELFF. CDR3 nucleotide sequence: TGTGCCAGCAGCAAAGAGGGTCTCGGCACCACCGGGGAGCTGTTTTTT. The chain is built from TRBV7-3 and TRBJ2-2; possible D gene TRBD2, 5 bases. V dropped 5 bases and J dropped 4 bases, with 17 bases sitting between them. Germline assignment: CDR1 SGHTA and CDR2 FQGTGA. This CDR3 contains 16 residues.

Notes on this clone: The same CDR3 is also encoded by other DNA sequences in this sample. The chain has TRBV27 and TRBJ1-5; D uncertain. Germline CDR1 MNHEY, CDR2 SMNVEV (reference sequence). The CDR3 is 12 residues long. V shed 3 bases and J shed 4 bases, with 4 bases lying between them. CDR3 DNA sequence: TGTGCCAGCAGTTTCCTTAATCAGCCCCAGCATTTT. This gives the protein CASSFLNQPQHF.

The rearrangement uses TRBV27 and TRBJ2-7; 10 bases fit TRBD2. V lost 7 bases to trimming and J lost 2 bases; unmatched junction nucleotides: 5. The CDR3 is made up of 14 amino acids. CDR1 and CDR2 from the germline V gene are MNHEY and SMNVEV (reference sequence). Here the CDR3 DNA reads TGTGCCAGCACCTCAAGCGGGGGGGCCTACGAGCAGTACTTC. Translated: CASTSSGGAYEQYF.

The rearrangement links TRBV11-2 to TRBJ2-7, with D possibly TRBD2 on 7 matching bases. V was shortened by 1 base and J by 6 bases, with 16 bases between the two germline ends. Germline loops: CDR1 SGHAT, CDR2 FQNNGV. This CDR3 contains 15 residues. The CDR3 sequence: CASSLGGGRGSEQYF. Written as DNA, the CDR3 is TGTGCCAGCAGCTTAGGCGGGGGCCGGGGATCCGAGCAGTACTTC.

The V gene is TRBV7-2, the J gene TRBJ1-5; D might be TRBD1 (5 bases). Trimming left V 2 bases short and J 0 bases short, with 17 bases between. This CDR3 is built from 18 residues. CDR1 is SGHTA and CDR2 is FQGNSA in the germline V gene. CDR3 sequence (DNA): TGTGCCAGCAGCTTATGGGCGCGGGACGTTTATAGCAATCAGCCCCAGCATTTT. This sequence encodes CASSLWARDVYSNQPQHF.